This T cell receptor (beta chain) was documented in a study of a mutant IDH1 vaccine in newly diagnosed glioma. As for time point: week 11, during vaccination. Vaccination used 300 ug of mutant IDH1 20-mer peptide per dose, with topical imiquimod. To note about this clone: Its antigen remains unidentified.

Using immunoSEQ multiplex PCR, the repertoire was profiled, and TCRdb retains in-frame clones only, with some absent. The table shows around 24,000 clones, with around 79% occurring only once. The sequencing used PBMCs, collected from a glioma patient whose treatment included an IDH1 peptide vaccine. The receptor was isolated from a man aged 35-49 years with glioma.

The CDR3 loop reads CASSQTRWGPYYTF. CDR3 DNA sequence: TGTGCCAGCAGCCAAACCAGGTGGGGACCCTACTACACCTTC. J is TRBJ1-2 and V is TRBV14; a weak D match, TRBD1 (5 bases). The V gene's germline CDR1 is SGHDN and CDR2 FVKESK. V shed 2 bases and J shed 10 bases, with 17 bases lying between them. The CDR3 covers 14 residues.